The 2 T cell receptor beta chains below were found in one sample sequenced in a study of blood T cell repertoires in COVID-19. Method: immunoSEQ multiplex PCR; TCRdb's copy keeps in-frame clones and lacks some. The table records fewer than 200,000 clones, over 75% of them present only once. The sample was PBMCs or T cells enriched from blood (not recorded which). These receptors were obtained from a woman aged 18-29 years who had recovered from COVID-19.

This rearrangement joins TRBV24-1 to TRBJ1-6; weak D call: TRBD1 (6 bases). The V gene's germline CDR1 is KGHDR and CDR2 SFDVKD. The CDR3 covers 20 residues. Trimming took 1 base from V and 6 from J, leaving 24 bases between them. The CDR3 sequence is CATSDLRGPHAGGVNSPLHF. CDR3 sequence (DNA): TGTGCCACCAGTGATTTACGGGGGCCCCATGCCGGGGGGGTTAATTCACCCCTCCACTTT.

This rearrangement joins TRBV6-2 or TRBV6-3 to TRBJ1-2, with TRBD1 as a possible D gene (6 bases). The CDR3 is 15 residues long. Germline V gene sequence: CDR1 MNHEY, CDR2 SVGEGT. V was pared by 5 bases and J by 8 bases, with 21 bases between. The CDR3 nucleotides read TGTGCCAGCAGTCCCCGGGGGGGCCTCTCCAGGGGCTACACCTTC. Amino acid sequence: CASSPRGGLSRGYTF.